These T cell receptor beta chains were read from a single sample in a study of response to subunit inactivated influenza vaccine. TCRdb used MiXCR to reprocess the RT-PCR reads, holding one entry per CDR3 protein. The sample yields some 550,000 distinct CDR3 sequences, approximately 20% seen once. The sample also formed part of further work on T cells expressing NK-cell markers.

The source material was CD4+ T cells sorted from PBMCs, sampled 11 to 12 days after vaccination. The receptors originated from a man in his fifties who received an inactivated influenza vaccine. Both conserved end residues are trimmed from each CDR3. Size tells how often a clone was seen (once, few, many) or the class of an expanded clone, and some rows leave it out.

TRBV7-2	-	ASSRQGALDGYT
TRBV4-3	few	ASSQGRLRNEQF
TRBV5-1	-	ASSKSTGGTEAF
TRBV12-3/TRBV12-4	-	ASSWRDTQY
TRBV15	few	ATSRGTSLTLQETQY
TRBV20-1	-	SALQLGAYEQY
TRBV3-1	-	ASSQGQGGQVLYEQY
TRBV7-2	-	ASRRVAGEIQY
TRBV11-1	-	ASSSLAGYNEQF
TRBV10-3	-	AISGGEQETQY
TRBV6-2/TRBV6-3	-	ARARDTRTDTQY
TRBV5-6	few	ASSPSGYWENTEAF
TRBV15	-	ATSRSNGLAVNTGELF
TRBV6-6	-	ASLRGKDNEQF
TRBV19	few	ASRMDRFGYGYT
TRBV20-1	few	SARIIHRGKDGYT
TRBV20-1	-	SATDTGRSTLH
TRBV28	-	ASRTGPSETQY
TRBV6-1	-	ASTDVKVAYQQY
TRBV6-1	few	ASSPGTGGYQPQH
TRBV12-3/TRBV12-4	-	ASTTRRYKAF
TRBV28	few	ASSPLGGDTEAF
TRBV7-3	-	ASSLDPNNEQF
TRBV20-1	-	SAPTTGYPPYEQY
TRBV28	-	ASSPAGHIRQPQH
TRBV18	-	ASSPRSANTEAF
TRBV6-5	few	ASSYSASGKYEQY
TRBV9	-	ASRSQGRDEQF
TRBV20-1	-	SARDRGRFYEQY
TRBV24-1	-	ATSRQGSDTQY
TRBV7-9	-	ASTRGDTGELF
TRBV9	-	ASSVEGNSLGNEQF
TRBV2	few	ACLQGGNSPLH
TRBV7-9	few	ASSSPLGGSETQY
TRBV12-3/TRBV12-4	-	ASSGLSGSGGCT
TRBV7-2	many	ASSSSGREGYEQY
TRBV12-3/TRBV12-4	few	ASSFMFGFHEQY
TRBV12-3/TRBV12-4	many	ASSPYLDRVGNQPQH
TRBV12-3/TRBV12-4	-	ASTDRGRPGELF
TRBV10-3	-	AIMGQGTPGELF
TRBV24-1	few	ATSDDQGSDEQY
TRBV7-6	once	ASSLADSYNEQF
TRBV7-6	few	ASSPLGQPLYNEQF
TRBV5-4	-	ASSLGGAVGNEQF
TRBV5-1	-	ASSLEALAGGNEQF
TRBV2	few	ASSPFLTGGYEQY
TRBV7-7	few	ASSPFPRGAYENIQY
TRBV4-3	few	ASSQEVAGEQF
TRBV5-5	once	ASSLVLMNTEAF
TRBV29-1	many	SGDRQGQETQY
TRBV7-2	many	ASSITETQY
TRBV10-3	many	AISDSGLAASSTDTQY
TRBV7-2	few	ASSFGLAGGINEQY
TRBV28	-	ASGLLQETQY
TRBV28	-	ASSFTSGRASYNEQF
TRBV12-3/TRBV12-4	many	ASSLRIGAAVKLT
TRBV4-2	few	ASSQGPSGGGVKYEQY
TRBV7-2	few	ASSLGVNTDTQY
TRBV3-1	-	ASSQAGINEKLF
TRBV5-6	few	ASSRTSTMQY